The 4 T cell receptor beta chains listed next were all sequenced from one sample in a study of blood T cell repertoires in COVID-19. Generated by immunoSEQ multiplex PCR, the TCRdb table keeps only in-frame clones and is missing some. The repertoire has roughly 200,000 clones, approximately 83% of them found once; the top ten carry 3% to 4%. Sequenced sample: peripheral blood. The receptors were gathered from a man in his sixties with acute or convalescent COVID-19.

This clone showed up just a few times. This chain uses TRBV9 with TRBJ2-2, with unresolved D. Per germline, CDR1 SGDLS and CDR2 YYNGEE. V was trimmed by 0 bases and J by 4 bases, leaving 7 bases between them. This CDR3 contains 14 residues. The CDR3 DNA is TGTGCCAGCAGCGTAGGTCTTAGCACCGGGGAGCTGTTTTTT. Protein: CASSVGLSTGELFF.

V is TRBV6-2 or TRBV6-3 and J is TRBJ2-7; a weak D match, TRBD2 (5 bases). This CDR3 contains 15 residues. Germline V gene sequence: CDR1 MNHEY, CDR2 SVGEGT. V lost 2 bases to trimming and J lost 2 bases, with 13 bases between them. As DNA, the CDR3 is TGTGCCAGCAGTTACCCCGGGGAACCCGCCTACGAGCAGTACTTC. Protein product: CASSYPGEPAYEQYF.

Only a few counts were recorded for this clone. The chain carries TRBV18 and TRBJ2-7; 8 bases agree with TRBD1. The CDR3 loop spans 14 amino acids. V shed 2 bases, J shed 5 bases, and the junction held 5 bases outside the gene matches. Germline V gene data show CDR1 as KGHSH and CDR2 as LQKENI. CDR3 residues: CASSPIQTGDEQYF. As DNA, the CDR3 is TGTGCCAGCTCACCAATCCAGACAGGGGACGAGCAGTACTTC.

This clone was counted a single time. The same CDR3 is also encoded by other DNA sequences in this sample. This chain uses TRBV19 with TRBJ1-4; D unclear. The CDR3 is 15 residues long. Trimming pared 1 base from V and 0 bases from J, leaving 6 bases between. From germline, CDR1 is LNHDA and CDR2 SQIVND (reference sequence). CDR3 nucleotide sequence: TGTGCCAGTAGTATAGGCGGTGCAACTAATGAAAAACTGTTTTTT. This encodes CASSIGGATNEKLFF.